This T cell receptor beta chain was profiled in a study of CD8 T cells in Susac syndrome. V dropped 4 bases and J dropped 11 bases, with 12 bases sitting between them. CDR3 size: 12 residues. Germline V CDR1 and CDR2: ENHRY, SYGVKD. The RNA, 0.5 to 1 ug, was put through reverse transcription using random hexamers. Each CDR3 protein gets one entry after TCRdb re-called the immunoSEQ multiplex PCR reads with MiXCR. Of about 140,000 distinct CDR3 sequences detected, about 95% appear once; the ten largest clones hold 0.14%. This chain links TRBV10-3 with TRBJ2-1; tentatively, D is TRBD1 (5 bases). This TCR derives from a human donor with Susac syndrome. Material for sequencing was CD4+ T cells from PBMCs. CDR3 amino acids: CAISVTQDQQFF. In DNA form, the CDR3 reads TGTGCCATCAGTGTTACACAGGACCAGCAGTTCTTC.